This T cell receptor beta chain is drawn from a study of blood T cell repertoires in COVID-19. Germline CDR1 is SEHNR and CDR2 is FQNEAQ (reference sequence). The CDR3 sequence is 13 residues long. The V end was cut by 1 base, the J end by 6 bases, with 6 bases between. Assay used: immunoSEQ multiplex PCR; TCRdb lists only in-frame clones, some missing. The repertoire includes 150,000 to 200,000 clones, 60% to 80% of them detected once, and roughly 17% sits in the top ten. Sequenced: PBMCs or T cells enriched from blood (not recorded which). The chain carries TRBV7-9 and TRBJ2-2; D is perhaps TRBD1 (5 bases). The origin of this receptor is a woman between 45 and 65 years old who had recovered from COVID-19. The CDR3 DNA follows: TGTGCCAGCAGCTTAGACAGGTCCGGGGAGCTGTTTTTT. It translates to CASSLDRSGELFF.